This is a list of T cell receptor beta chains from one sample in a study of STAT3 mutations in large granular lymphocyte leukemia. Produced via immunoSEQ multiplex PCR; TCRdb's table is partial and in-frame only. The repertoire holds 25,000 to 40,000 clones, with around 87% as singletons. Sequencing was performed on peripheral blood mononuclear cells. These receptors came from a man in his 60s with T-cell large granular lymphocyte leukemia. Some clones in this sample may be carry-over from other donors' samples. Each CDR3 is given without its conserved first and last residue.

TRBJ2-3,TRBV5-4,ASSLQQRSTDTQY
TRBJ2-7,TRBV2,ASSVDRDSEQY
TRBJ1-5,TRBV18,ASSPPTSEGNQPQH
TRBJ2-7,TRBV7-2,ASSPRASGAYEQY
TRBJ2-1,TRBV7-2,AIRAGGSYNEQF
TRBJ2-7,TRBV10-2,ASDASGSSYEQY
TRBJ2-1,TRBV28,ASTPVGQEDNEQF
TRBJ2-5,TRBV28,ASSGRDWGTTSQETQY
TRBJ2-3,TRBV27,ASSLALAGADTQY
TRBJ2-3,TRBV29-1,SVDDDRGHTDTQY
TRBJ2-3,TRBV27,ASSRVGLAASTDTQY
TRBJ2-5,TRBV5-4,ASSANTETQY
TRBJ2-7,TRBV5-6,ASSSPGITYEQY
TRBJ2-3,TRBV7-2,ASSPGGAGAGDTQY
TRBJ2-3,TRBV4-3,ASSQVQLDTQY
TRBJ1-2,TRBV29-1,RAGGTNGYT